This T cell receptor (beta chain) was recorded in a study of cytomegalovirus exposure and HLA in healthy donors. PCR used 60 Vbeta primers and 13 Jbeta primers. Libraries were prepared by immunoSEQ multiplex PCR; TCRdb keeps only in-frame clonotypes and omits some of them. The sample carries about 140,000 clones, approximately 65% recorded once. There are 14 residues in the CDR3. The germline gives CDR1 MDHEN, CDR2 SYDVKM. The J segment lost 2 bases and the V segment lost 3 bases, leaving 1 base of the junction unmatched. Whole-study findings and limits: TCR beta V segments were, for the most part, productive about 90% or about 30% of the time in an earlier analysis.

On this clone: The antigen remains unidentified.

This clonotype originated in a woman aged 55-69 years in good health and CMV-seronegative. Source material: PBMCs. The chain joins TRBV28 to TRBJ1-3; 7 nucleotides agree with TRBD1. The CDR3 region has the DNA TGTGCCAGCAGTTTCGGGACAGCTGGAAACACCATATATTTT. It is translated as CASSFGTAGNTIYF.